The T cell receptor (beta chain) under discussion was sequenced for a study of OX40 agonist ivuxolimab in advanced cancers. Study in general: Among those treated, three patients had partial responses, one with hepatocellular carcinoma and two with cutaneous melanoma.

Autoimmune disease history or systemic immunosuppression led to patients being barred. To note about this clone: As yet, its antigen is unknown.

Overall study findings and caveats: The specificity for antigen of the expanded peripheral T cells was not determined. Low levels of normalized T-cell clonal expansion also appeared in some nonresponders.

Profiled with immunoSEQ multiplex PCR; TCRdb holds only in-frame clones, not every one. The sample contains 10,000 to 12,000 clones, about 73% of which appear only once. The receptor was derived from an adult with an advanced solid tumor such as melanoma, head and neck, liver or kidney cancer. The sequences come from CD4+ or CD8+ T cells sorted from blood, collected in a trial of the OX40 agonist ivuxolimab.

CDR3 nucleotide sequence: TGCGCCAGCAGCCCGTGGGACAGGGTTCAAGAGACCCAGTACTTC. Translating gives CASSPWDRVQETQYF. The V call is TRBV5-1, the J call TRBJ2-5; 9 bases are shared with TRBD1. Germline V gene data show CDR1 as SGHRS and CDR2 as YFSETQ. V was clipped by 4 bases and J by 2 bases; unmatched bases: 6. The CDR3 is 15 amino acids.